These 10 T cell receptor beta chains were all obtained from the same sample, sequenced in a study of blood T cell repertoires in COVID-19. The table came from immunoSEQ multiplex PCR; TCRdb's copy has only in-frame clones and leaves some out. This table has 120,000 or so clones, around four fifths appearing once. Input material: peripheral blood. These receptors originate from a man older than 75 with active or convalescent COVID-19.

The CDR3 nucleotides are TGTGCCAGCAGTTCGGCCGGGACAGGTAACGGCTACACCTTC. Translated: CASSSAGTGNGYTF. V gene TRBV28 combines with J gene TRBJ1-2; TRBD1 matches 8 bases. This CDR3 has 14 residues. CDR1 is MDHEN, CDR2 SYDVKM, per germline. V gave up 4 bases and J gave up 8 bases; unmatched junction bases: 9.

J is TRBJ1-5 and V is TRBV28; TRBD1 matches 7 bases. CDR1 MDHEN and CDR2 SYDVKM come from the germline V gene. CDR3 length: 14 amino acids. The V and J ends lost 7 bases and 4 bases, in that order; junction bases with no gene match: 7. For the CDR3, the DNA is TGTGCCAGCACCATTATGACAGGGAATCAGCCCCAGCATTTT. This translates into CASTIMTGNQPQHF.

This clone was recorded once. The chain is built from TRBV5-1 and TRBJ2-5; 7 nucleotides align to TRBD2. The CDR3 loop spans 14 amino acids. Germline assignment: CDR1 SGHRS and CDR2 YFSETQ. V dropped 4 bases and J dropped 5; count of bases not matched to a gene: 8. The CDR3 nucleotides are TGCGCCAGCAGCCGGAGCGGGGTTTATGAGACCCAGTACTTC. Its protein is CASSRSGVYETQYF.

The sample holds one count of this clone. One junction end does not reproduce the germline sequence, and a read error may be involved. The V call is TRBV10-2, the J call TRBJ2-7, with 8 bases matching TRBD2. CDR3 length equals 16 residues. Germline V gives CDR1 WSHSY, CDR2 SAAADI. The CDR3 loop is CASCERDGGAPHEQYF. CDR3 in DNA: TGCGCCAGCTGTGAGCGCGACGGGGGGGCCCCCCACGAGCAGTACTTC.

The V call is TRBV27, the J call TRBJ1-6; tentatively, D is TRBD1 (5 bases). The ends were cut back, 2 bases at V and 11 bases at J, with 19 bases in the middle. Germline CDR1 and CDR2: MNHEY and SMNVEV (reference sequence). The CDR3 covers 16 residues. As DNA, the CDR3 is TGTGCCAGCAGTTTAACCATAGCGGGGGGGGTTGCACCCCTCCACTTT. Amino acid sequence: CASSLTIAGGVAPLHF.

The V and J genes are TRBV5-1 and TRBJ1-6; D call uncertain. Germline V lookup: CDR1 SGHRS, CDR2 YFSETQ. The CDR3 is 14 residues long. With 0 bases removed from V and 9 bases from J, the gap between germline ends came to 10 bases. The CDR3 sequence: CASSLAENTSPLHF. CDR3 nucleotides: TGCGCCAGCAGCTTGGCCGAAAACACTTCACCCCTCCACTTT. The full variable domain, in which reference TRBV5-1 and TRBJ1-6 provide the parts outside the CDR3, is KAGVTQTPRYLIKTRGQQVTLSCSPISGHRSVSWYQQTPGQGLQFLFEYFSETQRNKGNFPGRFSGRQFSNSRSEMNVSTLELGDSALYLCASSLAENTSPLHFGNGTRLTVT.

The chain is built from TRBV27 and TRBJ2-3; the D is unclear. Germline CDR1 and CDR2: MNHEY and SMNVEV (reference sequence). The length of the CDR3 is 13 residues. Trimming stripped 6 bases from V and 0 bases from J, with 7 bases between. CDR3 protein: CASSPSSTDTQYF. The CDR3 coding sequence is TGTGCCAGCAGCCCCTCGAGCACAGATACGCAGTATTTT.

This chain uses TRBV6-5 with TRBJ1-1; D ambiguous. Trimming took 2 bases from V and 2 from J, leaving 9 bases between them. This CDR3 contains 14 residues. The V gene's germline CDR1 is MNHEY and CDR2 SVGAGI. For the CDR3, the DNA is TGTGCCAGCAGTTACCCAGAACCAAACACTGAAGCTTTCTTT. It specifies CASSYPEPNTEAFF.

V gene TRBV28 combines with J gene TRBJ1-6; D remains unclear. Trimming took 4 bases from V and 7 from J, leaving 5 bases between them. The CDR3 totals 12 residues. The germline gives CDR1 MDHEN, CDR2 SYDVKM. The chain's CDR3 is CASSSGNSPLHF. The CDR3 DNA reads TGTGCCAGCAGTTCGGGAAATTCACCCCTCCACTTT.

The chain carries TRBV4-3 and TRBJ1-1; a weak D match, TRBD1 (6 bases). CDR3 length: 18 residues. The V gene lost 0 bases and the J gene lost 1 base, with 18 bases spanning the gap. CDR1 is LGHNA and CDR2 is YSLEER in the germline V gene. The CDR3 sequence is CASSQDSGRGRGNTEAFF. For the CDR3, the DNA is TGCGCCAGCAGCCAAGATTCGGGCAGGGGCCGGGGGAACACTGAAGCTTTCTTT.